The present T cell receptor (beta chain) was sequenced within a study of OX40 agonist ivuxolimab in advanced cancers. In regard to this clone: Its target is not known.

Study-wide points: With doses of 0.1-3.0 mg/kg, partial responders showed among the lowest clonal expansion. The study found that CD8+ T cells averaged more expanded clones than CD4+.

V dropped 4 bases and J dropped 5; count of bases not matched to a gene: 6. The CDR3 is made up of 16 amino acids. From germline, CDR1 is SGHVS and CDR2 FQNEAQ. Clones were read by immunoSEQ multiplex PCR, and TCRdb kept only the in-frame ones, dropping some. Altogether 100,000 or so clones are present, around 91% being singletons, with the ten largest covering 0.81%. This chain links TRBV7-8 with TRBJ2-1; 12 positions agree with TRBD2. The receptor was derived from an adult with an advanced solid tumor such as melanoma, head and neck, liver or kidney cancer. This material consisted of CD4+ or CD8+ T cells sorted from blood, taken in a trial of the OX40 agonist ivuxolimab. This chain's CDR3 is CASSWDLAGGNNEQFF. CDR3 in DNA: TGTGCCAGCAGCTGGGACCTAGCGGGAGGGAACAATGAGCAGTTCTTC.